What follows are 25 T cell receptor beta chains derived from one specimen sequenced in a study of cytomegalovirus exposure and HLA in healthy donors. Researchers ran the PCR with 60 Vbeta and 13 Jbeta primers. Some clones are missing from TCRdb's copy, which holds only in-frame ones; the method was immunoSEQ multiplex PCR. Here the sample spans about 130,000 clones, approximately 74% being singletons. Sequenced sample: PBMCs. The source of these receptors is a male donor in good health and CMV-seronegative.

This clone was observed a few times. The gene calls are TRBV6-1 and TRBJ1-2; 7 nucleotides match TRBD1. Germline CDR1 reads MNHNS; CDR2 reads SASEGT. The CDR3 length is 17 residues. V shed 2 bases, J shed 3 bases, and the junction held 12 bases outside the gene matches. The CDR3 bases are TGTGCCAGCAGTGAACTGACAGGGCGAGCGACGGACTATGGCTACACCTTC. This codes for CASSELTGRATDYGYTF.

V is TRBV7-2 and J is TRBJ2-7; 10 bases align to TRBD1. The germline CDR1 and CDR2 sequences are SGHTA and FQGNSA. CDR3 length: 14 residues. V lost 5 bases, J lost 7 bases, and 8 bases stayed unmatched. The CDR3 is CASSLTDRGREQYF. The CDR3 DNA reads as TGTGCCAGCAGCCTCACGGACAGGGGGAGAGAGCAGTACTTC.

This chain connects TRBV5-5 to TRBJ2-6; TRBD1 agrees at 7 bases. Germline loops: CDR1 SGHKS, CDR2 YYEKEE (reference sequence). The V and J ends lost 4 bases and 2 bases, in that order; junction bases with no gene match: 3. This CDR3 spans 15 amino acids. CDR3 loop: CASSPGGTGANVLTF. As DNA, the CDR3 is TGTGCCAGCAGCCCAGGGGGAACTGGGGCCAACGTCCTGACTTTC.

The rearrangement uses TRBV21-1 and TRBJ2-7; no DNA check was done on the table's D call, TRBD2. TRBV21-1 is shown as a pseudogene. CDR3 length equals 15 residues. The CDR3 nucleotides read TGTGCCAGCAGCAAAGTGGCGGGAGGGCCTTACGAGCAGTACTTC. Amino acid sequence: CASSKVAGGPYEQYF.

This clone is a singleton in its sample. The chain recombines TRBV2 with TRBJ1-4, with TRBD1 identical over 11 bases. Unmatched junction bases numbered 9, after V lost 8 bases and J lost 4 bases. The CDR3 spans 16 residues. CDR1 SNHLY and CDR2 FYNNEI come from the germline V gene. Written as DNA, the CDR3 is TGTGCCAGCCGAAGAGGACAGGGGGCCGGTAATGAAAAACTGTTTTTT. It codes for CASRRGQGAGNEKLFF. The full variable domain, its missing parts supplied by reference TRBV2 and TRBJ1-4, is EPEVTQTPSHQVTQMGQEVILRCVPISNHLYFYWYRQILGQKVEFLVSFYNNEISEKSEIFDDQFSVERPDGSNFTLKIRSTKLEDSAMYFCASRRGQGAGNEKLFFGSGTQLSVL.

The chain joins TRBV10-3 to TRBJ2-3; D possibly corresponds to TRBD1 (6 bases). Trimming removed 5 bases at V and 7 bases at J, with 13 bases between. The CDR3 has 13 amino acids. The germline V gene has CDR1 ENHRY and CDR2 SYGVKD. In DNA form, the CDR3 reads TGTGCCATCAGTTTGGACAGTTCTAATACGCAGTATTTT. This encodes CAISLDSSNTQYF.

This sequence joins TRBV10-3 and TRBJ2-7; tentative D call: TRBD1 (5 bases). This CDR3 has 14 residues. The V end was cut by 3 bases, the J end by 5 bases, with 14 bases between. Germline V CDR1 and CDR2: ENHRY, SYGVKD. CDR3 sequence: CAISERSGKNEQYF. The CDR3 DNA follows: TGTGCCATCAGTGAACGTTCAGGGAAGAACGAGCAGTACTTC.

V is TRBV2 and J is TRBJ2-6; D is unresolved. In germline, CDR1 is SNHLY, CDR2 FYNNEI. Trimming stripped 4 bases from V and 0 bases from J, with 7 bases between. The CDR3 is 15 residues long. CDR3 in amino acids: CASSAWSSGANVLTF. Here the CDR3 DNA reads TGTGCCAGCAGTGCTTGGAGCTCTGGGGCCAACGTCCTGACTTTC.

CDR3 sequence reads: CASSLEAGKYNEQFF. Written as DNA, the CDR3 is TGTGCCAGCAGCTTAGAGGCAGGGAAGTACAATGAGCAGTTCTTC. The chain links TRBV7-6 to TRBJ2-1; D possibly corresponds to TRBD1 (5 bases). This CDR3 spans 15 amino acids. V gave up 1 base and J gave up 4 bases, with 11 bases separating them. CDR1 and CDR2 (germline): SGHVS, FNYEAQ.

Only a few counts were recorded for this clone. The V and J genes are TRBV4-3 and TRBJ1-6; possible D gene TRBD1, 6 bases. V dropped 5 bases and J dropped 0 bases, with 8 bases sitting between them. Per germline, CDR1 LGHNA and CDR2 YSLEER. The length of the CDR3 is 15 residues. CDR3 sequence (DNA): TGCGCCAGCAGCTTGGGGGCCTCCTATAATTCACCCCTCCACTTT. Encoded protein: CASSLGASYNSPLHF.

The chain carries TRBV2 and TRBJ2-7; D perhaps matches TRBD1 (6 bases). The ends were cut back, 5 bases at V and 4 bases at J, with 21 bases in the middle. Germline-derived CDR1 and CDR2 are SNHLY and FYNNEI. There are 16 residues in the CDR3. Here the CDR3 reads CASSLSQGSRGYEQYF. CDR3 nucleotide sequence: TGTGCCAGCAGTTTGAGCCAGGGATCTAGGGGGTACGAGCAGTACTTC.

The chain links TRBV6-5 to TRBJ1-1; D remains unclear. The germline CDR1 and CDR2 sequences are MNHEY and SVGAGI. The CDR3 extends over 13 amino acids. Trimming stripped 2 bases from V and 1 base from J, with 5 bases between. CDR3 bases: TGTGCCAGCAGTTACGGCGGGAACACTGAAGCTTTCTTT. Amino acids: CASSYGGNTEAFF.

This clone occurred a few times. The rearrangement links TRBV7-2 to TRBJ2-5; 11 bases are a match to TRBD2. Looked up from germline, CDR1 is SGHTA and CDR2 is FQGNSA. V shed 8 bases, J shed 9 bases, and the junction held 11 bases outside the gene matches. CDR3 length equals 14 residues. CDR3 DNA: TGTGCCAGCTCGACTAGCGGGGCCCGCCTAGCCCAGTACTTC. Residues: CASSTSGARLAQYF.

The J gene is TRBJ2-6, the V gene TRBV7-9; no definite D call. The CDR3 covers 15 residues. Looked up from germline, CDR1 is SEHNR and CDR2 is FQNEAQ (reference sequence). Trimming shortened V by 1 base and J by 0 bases, and 4 bases separated the two germline ends. The CDR3 bases are TGTGCCAGCAGCTTAGGCAGCTCTGGGGCCAACGTCCTGACTTTC. This sequence encodes CASSLGSSGANVLTF.

The chain carries TRBV6-1 and TRBJ1-1, with 8 nucleotides matching TRBD1. V was clipped by 8 bases and J by 9 bases; unmatched bases: 11. Germline V gives CDR1 MNHNS, CDR2 SASEGT. The CDR3 spans 13 residues. The CDR3 DNA reads as TGTGCCAGCTCCTATACAGGGACAGGACAAGCTTTCTTT. Its protein is CASSYTGTGQAFF.

The gene calls are TRBV7-3 and TRBJ2-2, with D possibly matching TRBD2 (7 bases). V shed 5 bases and J shed 6 bases, with 22 bases lying between them. This CDR3 contains 17 residues. Per germline, CDR1 SGHTA and CDR2 FQGTGA. CDR3 amino acids: CASSRDGRGGMAGELFF. DNA for the CDR3: TGTGCCAGCAGCCGAGATGGGAGGGGGGGCATGGCCGGGGAGCTGTTTTTT.

The chain combines TRBV7-9 with TRBJ2-3, with 7 bases aligning to TRBD2. The germline gives CDR1 SEHNR, CDR2 FQNEAQ (reference sequence). This CDR3 has 16 residues. Germline trimming cut 1 base from V and 2 bases from J; bases unmatched to any gene: 6. DNA of the CDR3: TGTGCCAGCAGCTTAGACGGGGGGTACTCCACAGATACGCAGTATTTT. Protein sequence: CASSLDGGYSTDTQYF.

J is TRBJ2-1 and V is TRBV7-2, with 13 bases aligning to TRBD2. Germline CDR1 reads SGHTA; CDR2 reads FQGNSA. With V trimmed by 5 bases and J by 7 bases, 5 bases remained unmatched. The CDR3 contains 15 residues. CDR3 sequence reads: CASSRTSGRWNEQFF. The CDR3 DNA follows: TGTGCCAGCAGCCGGACTAGCGGGAGATGGAATGAGCAGTTCTTC.

J is TRBJ1-1 and V is TRBV28; D unclear. V shed 2 bases and J shed 4 bases, with 11 bases lying between them. The CDR3 has 14 amino acids. Germline CDR1 is MDHEN and CDR2 is SYDVKM. The CDR3 DNA sequence: TGTGCCAGCAGTTTAAGCTTGAAGATCACTGAAGCTTTCTTT. It yields the protein CASSLSLKITEAFF.

This clone was counted once. V usage is TRBV18 and J usage is TRBJ2-2; 8 bases match TRBD1. Germline V gene sequence: CDR1 KGHSH, CDR2 LQKENI. The V segment lost 3 bases and the J segment 4 bases; nucleotides outside the gene matches: 7. CDR3 size: 16 residues. CDR3 DNA: TGTGCCAGCTCACCTATGGGACAGGCGGCCACCGGGGAGCTGTTTTTT. Encoded protein: CASSPMGQAATGELFF.

This clone came up once. The chain employs TRBV19 and TRBJ2-5; 9 bases fit TRBD2. Gene TRBJ2-7 matches the end of the DNA better, so the J call may be wrong. The CDR3 sequence is 14 residues long. The V gene's germline CDR1 is LNHDA and CDR2 SQIVND (reference sequence). DNA for the CDR3: TGTGCCAGTAAACCCAGCGGGGGGAGTTACGAGCAGTACTTC. It codes for CASKPSGGSYEQYF.

This chain joins TRBV9 and TRBJ2-1; 7 bases line up with TRBD2. Germline lookup yields CDR1 SGDLS and CDR2 YYNGEE. There are 15 residues in the CDR3. The V and J ends lost 1 base and 5 bases, in that order; junction bases with no gene match: 6. CDR3 protein: CASSVSGTTHNEQFF. CDR3 DNA sequence: TGTGCCAGCAGCGTAAGCGGGACTACCCACAATGAGCAGTTCTTC.

Only one count was recorded for this clone. The CDR3 nucleotides are TGCGCCAGCAGCCAGGGACGGGGGGCCGGCCAAGAGACCCAGTACTTC. It yields the protein CASSQGRGAGQETQYF. This chain joins TRBV4-3 and TRBJ2-5, with D tentatively TRBD2 (7 bases). Germline V lookup: CDR1 LGHNA, CDR2 YSLEER. V was shortened by 3 bases and J by 1 base, with 15 bases between the two germline ends. The CDR3 has 16 amino acids.

Written as DNA, the CDR3 is TGCGCCAGCAAATCAGAGGGAGGCGCAACTAATGAAAAACTGTTTTTT. The encoded protein is CASKSEGGATNEKLFF. The V gene is TRBV4-1, the J gene TRBJ1-4; D is ambiguous. V was trimmed by 7 bases and J by 0 bases, leaving 15 bases between them. The CDR3 has 16 amino acids. The germline gives CDR1 MGHRA, CDR2 YSYEKL.

CDR3 sequence reads: CASSIWTSGRAFYNEQFF. CDR3 in DNA: TGTGCCAGTAGTATCTGGACTAGCGGGAGGGCCTTCTACAATGAGCAGTTCTTC. The chain employs TRBV19 and TRBJ2-1; 15 nucleotides agree with TRBD2. The CDR3 sequence is 18 residues long. Germline CDR1 reads LNHDA; CDR2 reads SQIVND (reference sequence). V trimming: 3 bases; J trimming: 3 bases; junction bases outside the gene matches: 6.